This T cell receptor beta chain was recorded in a study of blood T cell repertoires in COVID-19. Per the authors' pipeline: The authors estimated nucleated cell counts from reference gene primer amplification. Here immunoSEQ multiplex PCR was the method, and the copy in TCRdb shows in-frame clones only, minus some. That table furnishes V, J and clone size, whereas the DNA furnished D and trimming. The sample includes about 45,000 clones, around nine tenths seen only once; the top ten take around 5.3%. V was clipped by 0 bases and J by 6 bases, with 12 bases between them. CDR1 GTSNPN and CDR2 SVGIG come from the germline V gene (reference sequence). The CDR3 is 15 amino acids.

This clonotype originated in a human donor in a cohort sampled during active COVID-19. Source material: peripheral blood. This sequence joins TRBV30 and TRBJ1-6; D is ambiguous. CDR3 nucleotide sequence: TGTGCCTGGAGTGTAATGAGCGGCCTTAATTCACCCCTCCACTTT. Its translation is CAWSVMSGLNSPLHF.